The present TCR beta chain was sequenced within a study of blood T cell repertoires in COVID-19. Across the whole study: Specimens from acute and convalescent COVID-19 originated in the United States, Italy and Spain. PBMCs, B-cell-depleted T cells, or T cells were the source of the cDNA or gDNA that made up the material.

Per the study methods: Reference gene primer amplification yielded estimated nucleated cell counts. Generated by immunoSEQ multiplex PCR, the TCRdb table keeps only in-frame clones and is missing some. The DNA was the basis for D and trimming; V, J and clone size are from that table. The table lists approximately 53,000 clones, 82% of them singletons. This CDR3 has 13 residues. Between the trimmed V and J ends, which lost 5 bases and 6 bases, there was a span of 8 bases. Germline V gene data show CDR1 as LGHDT and CDR2 as YNNKEL (reference sequence). The rearrangement links TRBV3-1 (or the pseudogene TRBV3-2) to TRBJ1-6, with unresolved D. The origin of this receptor is a woman aged 55 to 70 with acute or convalescent COVID-19. The sequencing input was peripheral blood. As DNA, the CDR3 is TGTGCCAGCAGCAATCAGCGTAATTCACCCCTCCACTTT. Its protein product is CASSNQRNSPLHF.